The next 24 T cell receptor beta chains were all read from a single sample in a study of blood T cell repertoires in COVID-19. Method: immunoSEQ multiplex PCR; TCRdb's copy keeps in-frame clones and lacks some. Of 250,000 to 350,000 clones listed, approximately 87% are singletons. The sample was peripheral blood. The receptor source for this set is a woman aged 45 to 65 who had recovered from COVID-19.

This clone was detected only a few times. The CDR3 here is CASSPSGWETQYF. For the CDR3, the DNA is TGTGCCAGCAGCCCCTCGGGGTGGGAGACCCAGTACTTC. The chain joins TRBV7-9 to TRBJ2-5; maybe TRBD2 (5 bases). Germline CDR1 reads SEHNR; CDR2 reads FQNEAQ (reference sequence). Trimming removed 5 bases from V and 5 bases from J, with 12 bases in between. The CDR3 length is 13 residues.

The chain has TRBV5-1 and TRBJ2-3, with D tentatively TRBD2 (6 bases). CDR3 length: 17 amino acids. V was clipped by 4 bases and J by 0 bases, with 18 bases between them. Germline V gene lookup returns CDR1 SGHRS and CDR2 YFSETQ. The CDR3 nucleotides are TGCGCCAGCAGCCGGGAAAAGCGGGCGACTAGCACAGATACGCAGTATTTT. As protein: CASSREKRATSTDTQYF.

The chain couples TRBV19 to TRBJ1-5; D is unresolved. Germline loops: CDR1 LNHDA, CDR2 SQIVND (reference sequence). Trimming removed 5 bases from V and 5 bases from J, with 10 bases in between. The CDR3 spans 13 residues. CDR3 in amino acids: CASSSLNYQPQHF. The CDR3 nucleotides read TGTGCCAGTAGTTCATTGAACTATCAGCCCCAGCATTTT.

This chain connects TRBV6-2 or TRBV6-3 to TRBJ2-7; 9 nucleotides agree with TRBD1. From germline, CDR1 is MNHEY and CDR2 SVGEGT. V dropped 0 bases and J dropped 3; count of bases not matched to a gene: 9. There are 17 residues in the CDR3. The CDR3 loop is CASSYSSAGQGFYEQYF. The CDR3 nucleotides are TGTGCCAGCAGTTACTCATCGGCGGGACAGGGATTCTACGAGCAGTACTTC.

This chain joins TRBV30 and TRBJ2-5, with D possibly matching TRBD1 (6 bases). The ends were cut back, 5 bases at V and 1 base at J, with 14 bases in the middle. This CDR3 has 14 amino acids. Per the germline V gene, CDR1 is GTSNPN and CDR2 is SVGIG (reference sequence). The CDR3 DNA reads as TGTGCCTGGGGGCAGGGGACAATCCAAGAGACCCAGTACTTC. Translated, it gives CAWGQGTIQETQYF. The whole variable domain, remainder taken from reference TRBV30 and TRBJ2-5, is SQTIHQWPATLVQPVGSPLSLECTVEGTSNPNLYWYRQAAGRGLQLLFYSVGIGQISSEVPQNLSASRPQDRQFILSSKKLLLSDSGFYLCAWGQGTIQETQYFGPGTRLLVL.

A single count supports this clone. The rearrangement links TRBV28 to TRBJ2-1, with D maybe TRBD1 (5 bases). V lost 3 bases to trimming and J lost 8 bases, with 11 bases between them. This CDR3 comprises 13 residues. CDR1 and CDR2 from the germline V gene are MDHEN and SYDVKM. The CDR3, as DNA: TGTGCCAGCAGTTTGCGACCAGGGTATGAGCAGTTCTTC. It translates to CASSLRPGYEQFF.

The chain has TRBV4-1 and TRBJ1-1; 7 positions agree with TRBD1. V shed 0 bases and J 1 base; nucleotides not matched to a gene: 14. Germline-derived CDR1 and CDR2 are MGHRA and YSYEKL. CDR3 length equals 19 residues. This CDR3 reads CASSQEPGQLNRGNTEAFF. The CDR3 bases are TGCGCCAGCAGCCAAGAACCCGGACAGCTGAACAGGGGGAACACTGAAGCTTTCTTT.

This clone showed up just once. The chain is built from TRBV10-3 and TRBJ1-3; 8 nucleotides align to TRBD1. Germline V gene sequence: CDR1 ENHRY, CDR2 SYGVKD. V shed 3 bases, J shed 8 bases, and the junction held 12 bases outside the gene matches. The CDR3 consists of 16 residues. CDR3 residues: CAISDPKSGQGHTIYF. As DNA, the CDR3 is TGTGCCATCAGTGACCCGAAATCCGGACAGGGCCACACCATATATTTT.

V gene TRBV19 combines with J gene TRBJ2-7; D unclear. This CDR3 spans 13 amino acids. V was trimmed by 3 bases and J by 1 base, leaving 7 bases between them. The germline CDR1 and CDR2 sequences are LNHDA and SQIVND (reference sequence). CDR3 nucleotide sequence: TGTGCCAGTAGTATTGGTCGGTCCTACGAGCAGTACTTC. Its protein is CASSIGRSYEQYF.

The chain joins TRBV7-9 to TRBJ1-2; D is perhaps TRBD1 (5 bases). Per germline, CDR1 SEHNR and CDR2 FQNEAQ (reference sequence). CDR3 length equals 15 residues. Trimming cost V 4 bases and J 0 bases, with 12 bases left between them. CDR3 nucleotide sequence: TGTGCCAGCAGCTCCGGGGGTGCAGCTAACTATGGCTACACCTTC. This sequence encodes CASSSGGAANYGYTF.

A single count supports this clone. The chain couples TRBV10-3 to TRBJ1-3; TRBD1 is a possible D gene (6 bases). Between the trimmed V and J ends, which lost 3 bases and 4 bases, there was a span of 16 bases. This CDR3 has 16 residues. CDR1 and CDR2 (germline): ENHRY, SYGVKD. In DNA form, the CDR3 reads TGTGCCATCAGTGAAGGGACAAGATTTCTCGGAAACACCATATATTTT. The encoded protein is CAISEGTRFLGNTIYF.

The V call is TRBV7-9, the J call TRBJ1-5; D might be TRBD1 (5 bases). Germline lookup yields CDR1 SEHNR and CDR2 FQNEAQ (reference sequence). The length of the CDR3 is 14 residues. V lost 3 bases, J lost 6 bases, and 12 bases lay in between. CDR3 sequence (DNA): TGTGCCAGCAGCTTGTGGGGCAAGGGTCAGCCCCAGCATTTT. It codes for CASSLWGKGQPQHF.

J is TRBJ1-6 and V is TRBV27; 7 nucleotides align to TRBD1. The CDR3 loop spans 14 amino acids. CDR1 is MNHEY and CDR2 is SMNVEV in the germline V gene (reference sequence). V dropped 4 bases and J dropped 8; count of bases not matched to a gene: 5. CDR3 region: CASSSRGLDSPLHF. The DNA of the CDR3 is TGTGCCAGCAGTTCTAGGGGGCTAGATTCACCCCTCCACTTT.

This clone was picked up one time. The CDR3 loop is CASSETTVSNQPQHF. Written as DNA, the CDR3 is TGTGCCAGCAGTGAAACGACAGTTAGCAATCAGCCCCAGCATTTT. This chain uses TRBV2 with TRBJ1-5, with D maybe TRBD1 (5 bases). The CDR3 is 15 amino acids. V shed 2 bases and J shed 0 bases, with 8 bases lying between them. Germline V lookup: CDR1 SNHLY, CDR2 FYNNEI.

V is TRBV28 and J is TRBJ2-7; 8 nucleotides match TRBD1. V was pared by 10 bases and J by 0 bases, with 5 bases of the junction left unmatched. The CDR3 has 13 residues. Germline V CDR1 and CDR2: MDHEN, SYDVKM. The CDR3 sequence: CATRQGSSYEQYF. The CDR3 DNA sequence: TGTGCCACCCGACAGGGGAGCTCCTACGAGCAGTACTTC.

V gene TRBV6-5 combines with J gene TRBJ1-1, with D maybe TRBD1 (5 bases). The germline V gene has CDR1 MNHEY and CDR2 SVGAGI. The CDR3 covers 14 residues. V gave up 8 bases and J gave up 3 bases, with 16 bases separating them. Written as DNA, the CDR3 is TGTGCCAGCCTTTTGGGGGGGGTCGACACTGAAGCTTTCTTT. This encodes CASLLGGVDTEAFF.

With respect to this clone: Other DNA variants within this sample encode the same CDR3. The chain couples TRBV19 to TRBJ2-7, with D unresolved. Germline V CDR1 and CDR2: LNHDA, SQIVND (reference sequence). Trimming took 0 bases from V and 3 from J, leaving 6 bases between them. The CDR3 is 13 residues long. The CDR3 nucleotides read TGTGCCAGTAGTATAGATCGAGACTACGAGCAGTACTTC. Translating it yields CASSIDRDYEQYF.

V is TRBV19 and J is TRBJ2-3; 8 bases map to TRBD1. V trimming: 5 bases; J trimming: 4 bases; junction bases outside the gene matches: 8. This CDR3 region has 15 residues. Germline loops: CDR1 LNHDA, CDR2 SQIVND (reference sequence). CDR3 sequence: CASSSLDRAPDTQYF. The CDR3 coding sequence is TGTGCCAGTAGTTCCCTGGACAGGGCCCCAGATACGCAGTATTTT.

J is TRBJ2-3 and V is TRBV9, with 12 bases lining up with TRBD2. The CDR3 is made up of 16 amino acids. CDR1 is SGDLS, CDR2 YYNGEE, per germline. V lost 3 bases to trimming and J lost 3 bases; unmatched junction nucleotides: 5. The CDR3 region is CASSARTSGVTDTQYF. The DNA of the CDR3 is TGTGCCAGCAGCGCAAGGACTAGCGGGGTGACAGATACGCAGTATTTT.

This clone came up once. This chain joins TRBV28 and TRBJ1-4; D gene uncertain. V was trimmed by 10 bases and J by 8 bases, leaving 8 bases between them. The CDR3 is 10 amino acids. CDR1 is MDHEN, CDR2 SYDVKM, per germline. CDR3 coding DNA: TGTGCCACCGTTAAAGAAAAACTGTTTTTT. The encoded protein is CATVKEKLFF.

The chain employs TRBV6-5 and TRBJ1-1; D is possibly TRBD1 (6 bases). From germline, CDR1 is MNHEY and CDR2 SVGAGI. Trimming pared 6 bases from V and 1 base from J, leaving 9 bases between. The CDR3 totals 13 residues. The CDR3 DNA follows: TGTGCCAGCAGAGGGGGGGAGAACACTGAAGCTTTCTTT. This translates into CASRGGENTEAFF.

V usage is TRBV27 and J usage is TRBJ2-1, with TRBD2 matching over 8 bases. Trimming cost V 5 bases and J 7 bases; bases outside gene matches: 7. The CDR3 contains 14 residues. CDR1 is MNHEY and CDR2 is SMNVEV in the germline V gene (reference sequence). The CDR3 reads CASSRSGSPNEQFF. The CDR3 DNA sequence: TGTGCCAGCAGTCGGAGCGGGAGTCCTAATGAGCAGTTCTTC.

V and J are TRBV4-1 and TRBJ2-7, with TRBD2 matching over 10 bases. Germline-derived CDR1 and CDR2 are MGHRA and YSYEKL. The V and J ends lost 4 bases and 3 bases, in that order; junction bases with no gene match: 6. The CDR3 length is 15 residues. DNA of the CDR3: TGCGCCAGCAGCCCGAGGCGGACTAGCGGCTACGAGCAGTACTTC. Amino acids: CASSPRRTSGYEQYF.

This chain joins TRBV27 and TRBJ2-2, with 7 bases lining up with TRBD1. Germline lookup yields CDR1 MNHEY and CDR2 SMNVEV (reference sequence). This CDR3 is 17 amino acids long. With V trimmed by 9 bases and J by 3 bases, 16 bases remained unmatched. DNA of the CDR3: TGTGCCAGTCCTGACGAGTTAGGGGGCAGGGACACCGGGGAGCTGTTTTTT. Translation: CASPDELGGRDTGELFF.